The 12 T cell receptor beta chains in this list originate from one sample, sequenced in a study of T-cell reconstitution after alpha-beta-depleted transplantation in children. The library targeted TCRbeta and was prepared with unique molecular identifiers. TCRdb independently ran MiXCR on the PCR reads; one entry per CDR3 protein. The sample shows around 380,000 distinct CDR3 sequences, approximately 11% of them seen only once. The specimen was PBMCs from the stem cell graft donor, collected from the stem cell graft. These receptors were collected from a human donor who donated a stem cell graft to a child with acute myeloid leukemia.

This clonotype showed up just a few times. The J gene is TRBJ1-2, the V gene TRBV20-1, with D tentatively TRBD1 (6 bases). The CDR3 is 13 residues long. V was clipped by 7 bases and J by 4 bases, with 16 bases between them. The germline CDR1 and CDR2 sequences are DFQATT and SNEGSKA (reference sequence). The CDR3 region is CSVQTGSVYGYTF. Here the CDR3 DNA reads TGCAGTGTTCAAACAGGGTCGGTCTATGGCTACACCTTC.

V gene TRBV11-2 combines with J gene TRBJ1-4; D uncertain. Deletions cut 2 bases from V and 7 bases from J, with 11 bases between. This CDR3 contains 14 residues. The germline V gene encodes CDR1 SGHAT and CDR2 FQNNGV. The CDR3 protein is CASSLFPQGEKLFF. CDR3 nucleotides: TGTGCCAGCAGCTTATTCCCTCAAGGTGAAAAACTGTTTTTT.

The CDR3 DNA follows: TGCACCCCGGGACTAGCGGAGACCCAGTACTTC. It encodes CTPGLAETQYF. This chain links TRBV20-1 with TRBJ2-5, with TRBD2 identical over 10 bases. Germline V gene sequence: CDR1 DFQATT, CDR2 SNEGSKA (reference sequence). The CDR3 has 11 amino acids.

The chain has TRBV12-3 or TRBV12-4 and TRBJ1-1; D is unclear. This CDR3 is built from 12 residues. The V end was cut by 6 bases, the J end by 11 bases, with 16 bases between. Here the CDR3 DNA reads TGTGCCAGCAGCGATGGGTTTTGGAGGGCTTTCTTT. Encoded protein: CASSDGFWRAFF.

This clonotype appeared a few times. The chain couples TRBV9 to TRBJ1-2; D remains ambiguous. V was cut by 0 bases and J by 8 bases, with 11 bases left in between. This CDR3 region has 13 residues. CDR1 SGDLS and CDR2 YYNGEE come from the germline V gene. CDR3 DNA: TGTGCCAGCAGCGTAGGGTCCTCTCGGGGCTACACCTTC. Translation gives CASSVGSSRGYTF.

This clonotype was detected ten times or more. The chain couples TRBV29-1 to TRBJ2-1; D call uncertain. This CDR3 region has 12 residues. The V gene lost 4 bases and the J gene lost 8 bases, with 12 bases spanning the gap. Germline V gene sequence: CDR1 SQVTM, CDR2 ANQGSEA. CDR3 nucleotide sequence: TGCAGCGTTGTAGTATCTGGCGATGAGCAGTTCTTC. Translating it yields CSVVVSGDEQFF.

The J gene is TRBJ2-3, the V gene TRBV20-1; 10 positions agree with TRBD1. From germline, CDR1 is DFQATT and CDR2 SNEGSKA (reference sequence). V lost 6 bases to trimming and J lost 3 bases; unmatched junction nucleotides: 3. The length of the CDR3 is 13 residues. The CDR3 reads CSAGQGWTDTQYF. For the CDR3, the DNA is TGCAGTGCGGGACAGGGGTGGACAGATACGCAGTATTTT.

The chain combines TRBV4-2 with TRBJ1-5; 11 bases fit TRBD1. The CDR3 loop spans 16 amino acids. Germline CDR1 and CDR2: LGHNA and YNFKEQ. J gave up 7 bases and V 4 bases, and 9 bases lay outside the gene matches. As DNA, the CDR3 is TGTGCCAGCAGCCGATTCCCGGGACAGGGGGACCAGCCCCAGCATTTT. This codes for CASSRFPGQGDQPQHF.

The sample holds many counts of this clonotype. The rearrangement uses TRBV6-2 or TRBV6-3 and TRBJ2-7, with 7 positions matching TRBD2. J gave up 1 base and V 0 bases, and 3 bases lay outside the gene matches. The CDR3 is 15 amino acids. The germline V gene has CDR1 MNHEY and CDR2 SVGEGT. CDR3 coding DNA: TGTGCCAGCAGTTACTCTAGCGGGCGATCCTACGAGCAGTACTTC. It yields the protein CASSYSSGRSYEQYF.

This clonotype was picked up a small number of times. The rearrangement uses TRBV11-2 and TRBJ2-3, with D possibly being TRBD2 (6 bases). The CDR3 sequence is 17 residues long. The germline gives CDR1 SGHAT, CDR2 FQNNGV. V lost 0 bases and J 5 bases, leaving 18 bases between the germline ends. The DNA of the CDR3 is TGTGCCAGCAGCTTAGAGACTAGAAGGAGTATTTTAGATACGCAGTATTTT. Protein sequence: CASSLETRRSILDTQYF.

This clonotype was seen many times. V is TRBV5-1 and J is TRBJ1-2; 9 nucleotides match TRBD1. Trimming removed 5 bases from V and 8 bases from J; junction bases left unmatched: 13. CDR1 is SGHRS, CDR2 YFSETQ, per germline. CDR3 length: 15 amino acids. The CDR3 reads CASSAHLGTGQGYTF. CDR3 coding DNA: TGCGCCAGCAGTGCCCACCTAGGGACAGGGCAAGGCTACACCTTC.

This chain links TRBV12-3 or TRBV12-4 with TRBJ2-3, with a tentative D call TRBD2 (6 bases). With 3 bases removed from V and 4 bases from J, the gap between germline ends came to 14 bases. CDR3 length equals 15 residues. The CDR3 bases are TGTGCCAGCAGTTTGCGGGAATTGGTTTCAGATACGCAGTATTTT. This gives the protein CASSLRELVSDTQYF.